The 21 T cell receptor beta chains below were found in one sample sequenced in a study of T cell responses to AZD1222 COVID-19 vaccine. Produced via immunoSEQ multiplex PCR; TCRdb's table is partial and in-frame only. The top ten clones hold around 13% of a sample with fewer than 65,000 clones, roughly nine tenths of them seen once. The input for sequencing was peripheral blood, taken 28 days after the second AZD1222 dose. All receptors derive from an adult who received the AZD1222 COVID-19 vaccine.

This chain uses TRBV2 with TRBJ2-7, with D perhaps TRBD2 (5 bases). V was shortened by 6 bases and J by 6 bases, with 30 bases between the two germline ends. CDR1 is SNHLY and CDR2 is FYNNEI in the germline V gene. The CDR3 contains 18 residues. In DNA form, the CDR3 reads TGTGCCAGCAGAGCCCCCGCGGGTTTCGGGTACGGAACGGGCGAGCAGTACTTC. This gives the protein CASRAPAGFGYGTGEQYF.

V usage is TRBV19 and J usage is TRBJ1-1; the match to TRBD1 covers 10 bases. This CDR3 has 17 amino acids. The V gene end was trimmed by 3 bases and the J gene end by 3 bases; junction bases not matched to a gene: 10. The V gene's germline CDR1 is LNHDA and CDR2 SQIVND (reference sequence). CDR3 residues: CASSILPRTGGYTEAFF. The CDR3 bases are TGTGCCAGTAGTATCCTCCCTCGGACAGGGGGTTACACTGAAGCTTTCTTT.

The chain couples TRBV24-1 to TRBJ2-2; D tentatively reads TRBD1 or TRBD2 (6 bases each). V lost 10 bases and J 6 bases, leaving 14 bases between the germline ends. CDR1 KGHDR and CDR2 SFDVKD come from the germline V gene. CDR3 length: 13 residues. The CDR3 nucleotides read TGTGCCACAAGCTTGAGGGGGGCCGGGGAGCTGTTTTTT. Its translation is CATSLRGAGELFF.

The chain couples TRBV19 to TRBJ2-7, with 12 bases lining up with TRBD2. V was clipped by 6 bases and J by 4 bases; unmatched bases: 7. Germline loops: CDR1 LNHDA, CDR2 SQIVND (reference sequence). This CDR3 region has 15 residues. CDR3 in amino acids: CASRLTSGRSYEQYF. CDR3 DNA: TGTGCCAGTAGATTGACTAGCGGGAGATCGTACGAGCAGTACTTC.

The chain employs TRBV21-1 and TRBJ1-1; the table's D call of TRBD1 was not tested on the DNA. TRBV21-1 is a known pseudogene. There are 14 residues in the CDR3. CDR3 DNA: TGTGCCAGCAGCGACCGGGACAGGGACACTGAAGCTTTCTTT. It translates to CASSDRDRDTEAFF.

The rearrangement uses TRBV3-1 (or the pseudogene TRBV3-2) and TRBJ2-1; 9 positions match TRBD2. The CDR3 has 15 amino acids. Trimming at V came to 0 bases and at J to 9 bases, leaving 6 bases not matched to a gene. The germline V gene encodes CDR1 LGHDT and CDR2 YNNKEL (reference sequence). This CDR3 reads CASSQDGSGSREQFF. CDR3 sequence (DNA): TGTGCCAGCAGCCAAGATGGTAGCGGGAGTCGTGAGCAGTTCTTC.

This chain links TRBV7-2 with TRBJ2-2, with D unclear. The CDR3 is 16 amino acids. Germline CDR1 reads SGHTA; CDR2 reads FQGNSA. V lost 5 bases and J lost 1, with 14 bases in between. The chain's CDR3 is CASSPTSGLNTGELFF. In nucleotides, the CDR3 is TGTGCCAGCAGCCCCACCTCTGGGCTGAACACCGGGGAGCTGTTTTTT.

The genes are TRBV30 and TRBJ1-5; weak D call: TRBD1 (5 bases). V lost 0 bases and J 6 bases, leaving 12 bases between the germline ends. Germline CDR1 reads GTSNPN; CDR2 reads SVGIG (reference sequence). This CDR3 comprises 14 residues. The CDR3 is CAWSVAGGAQPQHF. DNA for the CDR3: TGTGCCTGGAGTGTTGCAGGAGGGGCTCAGCCCCAGCATTTT. The entire variable domain, with the rest obtained from reference TRBV30 and TRBJ1-5, is as follows: SQTIHQWPATLVQPVGSPLSLECTVEGTSNPNLYWYRQAAGRGLQLLFYSVGIGQISSEVPQNLSASRPQDRQFILSSKKLLLSDSGFYLCAWSVAGGAQPQHFGDGTRLSIL.

This clone was counted once. V and J are TRBV30 and TRBJ1-4; 7 bases fit TRBD1. In germline, CDR1 is GTSNPN, CDR2 SVGIG (reference sequence). The junction had 5 bases not matched to a gene; V was cut back by 5 bases and J by 5 bases. CDR3 length equals 13 residues. The CDR3 loop reads CAWAGTENEKLFF. Written as DNA, the CDR3 is TGTGCCTGGGCCGGGACAGAGAATGAAAAACTGTTTTTT.

In this sample, this clone turned up a few times. The genes are TRBV19 and TRBJ1-5; 7 bases line up with TRBD1. The CDR3 consists of 15 residues. Per germline, CDR1 LNHDA and CDR2 SQIVND (reference sequence). V lost 5 bases to trimming and J lost 2 bases; unmatched junction nucleotides: 6. In nucleotides, the CDR3 is TGTGCCAGTAGTGAAGACAGGGCTCGCAATCAGCCCCAGCATTTT. Its protein product is CASSEDRARNQPQHF.

The CDR3 sequence is CASHQFTGSGQPQHF. The CDR3 DNA reads as TGTGCCAGTCACCAATTTACAGGGTCGGGTCAGCCCCAGCATTTT. The chain is built from TRBV19 and TRBJ1-5; a possible D gene is TRBD1 (6 bases). V was pared by 8 bases and J by 6 bases, with 20 bases between. This CDR3 is built from 15 residues. From germline, CDR1 is LNHDA and CDR2 SQIVND (reference sequence).

The CDR3 region has the DNA TGCGCCAGCAGCCAAGAGATAGGGAATAATTCACCCCTCCACTTT. Amino acids: CASSQEIGNNSPLHF. V usage is TRBV4-1 and J usage is TRBJ1-6; D is undetermined. Trimming took off 0 bases at V and 5 bases at J, with 8 bases between the two ends. CDR1 MGHRA and CDR2 YSYEKL come from the germline V gene. The CDR3 is 15 residues long.

The chain employs TRBV6-2 or TRBV6-3 and TRBJ2-4; perhaps TRBD1 as D (6 bases). This CDR3 is built from 14 residues. Germline V gene lookup returns CDR1 MNHEY and CDR2 SVGEGT. V was cut by 5 bases and J by 6 bases, with 14 bases left in between. In DNA, the CDR3 is TGTGCCAGCAGTCAGGGGCAGGTGAGAAACATTCAGTACTTC. It encodes CASSQGQVRNIQYF.

This rearrangement joins TRBV5-1 to TRBJ1-2, with D perhaps TRBD1 (6 bases). Germline V gene data show CDR1 as SGHRS and CDR2 as YFSETQ. V was trimmed by 4 bases and J by 5 bases, leaving 24 bases between them. The CDR3 covers 17 residues. CDR3 region: CASSGPVTGRRSYGYTF. The CDR3 nucleotides read TGCGCCAGCAGCGGCCCGGTAACAGGGCGGAGGAGTTATGGCTACACCTTC.

The chain joins TRBV27 to TRBJ1-1; 9 bases are a match to TRBD1. Losses at the gene ends were 7 bases for V and 1 base for J; bases not matched to a gene: 16. CDR1 and CDR2 (germline): MNHEY, SMNVEV (reference sequence). The CDR3 runs 18 residues. CDR3 nucleotides: TGTGCCAGCAAACGGACGCGCGGGACAGGGATCGCGAACACTGAAGCTTTCTTT. Translation: CASKRTRGTGIANTEAFF.

By sample fraction, this clone is large. V and J are TRBV2 and TRBJ1-2, with 9 bases fitting TRBD1. The length of the CDR3 is 14 residues. The ends lost 6 bases at V and 6 bases at J; junction bases unmatched: 8. CDR1 and CDR2 from the germline V gene are SNHLY and FYNNEI. The CDR3 bases are TGTGCCAGCAGACCTTCCCGGACAGGGGATGGCTACACCTTC. This gives the protein CASRPSRTGDGYTF.

The V and J genes are TRBV19 and TRBJ1-1, with 8 bases that match TRBD1. The CDR3 length is 15 residues. CDR1 is LNHDA, CDR2 SQIVND, per germline (reference sequence). The V segment lost 2 bases and the J segment 0 bases; nucleotides outside the gene matches: 2. The CDR3 reads CASSIRTGMNTEAFF. CDR3 sequence (DNA): TGTGCCAGTAGTATAAGGACAGGGATGAACACTGAAGCTTTCTTT. The variable domain in full, completed from reference TRBV19 and TRBJ1-1, reads DGGITQSPKYLFRKEGQNVTLSCEQNLNHDAMYWYRQDPGQGLRLIYYSQIVNDFQKGDIAEGYSVSREKKESFPLTVTSAQKNPTAFYLCASSIRTGMNTEAFFGQGTRLTVV.

The chain couples TRBV5-4 to TRBJ1-6; 9 nucleotides match TRBD1. From germline, CDR1 is SGHNT and CDR2 YYREEE (reference sequence). CDR3 size: 14 residues. The trim removed 0 bases at V and 9 bases at J, leaving 1 base unmatched. In DNA form, the CDR3 reads TGTGCCAGCAGCTTGGACAGGGGGCTTTCACCCCTCCACTTT. This encodes CASSLDRGLSPLHF.

This clone was recorded only once. J is TRBJ2-3 and V is TRBV7-9; 14 bases agree with TRBD2. The V and J ends lost 5 bases and 1 base, in that order; junction bases with no gene match: 5. In germline, CDR1 is SEHNR, CDR2 FQNEAQ (reference sequence). The CDR3 has 17 amino acids. CDR3 nucleotide sequence: TGTGCCAGCAGCGCAGGGACTAGCGGGGGCCGCACAGATACGCAGTATTTT. It codes for CASSAGTSGGRTDTQYF. Using reference TRBV7-9 and TRBJ2-3 for the parts outside the CDR3, the full variable domain is DTGVSQNPRHKITKRGQNVTFRCDPISEHNRLYWYRQTLGQGPEFLTYFQNEAQLEKSRLLSDRFSAERPKGSFSTLEIQRTEQGDSAMYLCASSAGTSGGRTDTQYFGPGTRLTVL.

The chain couples TRBV9 to TRBJ2-5; TRBD1 aligns across 9 bases. V dropped 2 bases and J dropped 1; count of bases not matched to a gene: 9. This CDR3 spans 17 amino acids. From germline, CDR1 is SGDLS and CDR2 YYNGEE. This chain's CDR3 is CASSVGIRDRAQETQYF. CDR3 sequence (DNA): TGTGCCAGCAGCGTCGGAATCCGGGACAGGGCCCAAGAGACCCAGTACTTC.

V usage is TRBV19 and J usage is TRBJ2-6; 11 bases are a match to TRBD1. The V gene end was trimmed by 4 bases and the J gene end by 4 bases; junction bases not matched to a gene: 12. The CDR3 loop spans 19 amino acids. Germline loops: CDR1 LNHDA, CDR2 SQIVND (reference sequence). The CDR3 sequence: CASSNGLGQGALGANVLTF. The CDR3 DNA is TGTGCCAGTAGTAACGGGCTCGGACAGGGGGCGCTGGGGGCCAACGTCCTGACTTTC. Filled out from reference TRBV19 and TRBJ2-6, the complete variable domain reads DGGITQSPKYLFRKEGQNVTLSCEQNLNHDAMYWYRQDPGQGLRLIYYSQIVNDFQKGDIAEGYSVSREKKESFPLTVTSAQKNPTAFYLCASSNGLGQGALGANVLTFGAGSRLTVL.